Presented here are 16 T cell receptor beta chains from one specimen sequenced in a study of vaccination and CD4 T cells after COVID-19. Stated treatment: roughly 10-day PBMC culture with coronavirus spike peptide pools or control peptides (ViraFEST assay). Antigens of these TCRs are unknown. Cultured CD4+ T cell DNA underwent sequencing with the Oncomine TCR Beta short-read assay. TCRdb analysed the PCR reads with MiXCR anew, one entry per CDR3 protein. Of 10,000 to 15,000 distinct CDR3 sequences listed, approximately 50% are singletons. Sequenced: CD4+ T cells from blood, cultured in vitro. These receptors were obtained from a human donor who had recovered from COVID-19.

The chain recombines TRBV20-1 with TRBJ2-2; 8 bases map to TRBD2. CDR3 size: 14 residues. The V gene's germline CDR1 is DFQATT and CDR2 SNEGSKA (reference sequence). The junction had 3 bases not matched to a gene; V was cut back by 1 base and J by 5 bases. The DNA of the CDR3 is TGCAGTGCTAGAGCGGGAGGGCGGACCGGGGAGCTGTTTTTT. It translates to CSARAGGRTGELFF.

The rearrangement links TRBV7-2 to TRBJ1-2, with TRBD1 identical over 7 bases. The J segment lost 0 bases and the V segment lost 2 bases, leaving 6 bases of the junction unmatched. CDR3 length: 16 amino acids. CDR1 is SGHTA and CDR2 is FQGNSA in the germline V gene. As DNA, the CDR3 is TGTGCCAGCAGCTTATCCACAGGGGCTACTAACTATGGCTACACCTTC. This codes for CASSLSTGATNYGYTF.

This chain connects TRBV10-3 to TRBJ2-3; D is ambiguous. With 3 bases removed from V and 4 bases from J, the gap between germline ends came to 2 bases. CDR1 and CDR2 from the germline V gene are ENHRY and SYGVKD. This CDR3 is built from 11 residues. The CDR3 coding sequence is TGTGCCATCAGTGAAGCAGATACGCAGTATTTT. Its translation is CAISEADTQYF.

The chain recombines TRBV7-7 with TRBJ2-5; D not resolved. This CDR3 has 13 amino acids. V was clipped by 5 bases and J by 5 bases, with 12 bases between them. Germline V gene sequence: CDR1 SSHAT, CDR2 FNYEAQ (reference sequence). DNA of the CDR3: TGTGCCAGCAGCGCCAGTGGTCGTGAGACCCAGTACTTC. It yields the protein CASSASGRETQYF.

The rearrangement links TRBV7-9 to TRBJ1-3, with no clear D. This CDR3 has 14 residues. Trimming cost V 5 bases and J 0 bases, with 8 bases left between them. Per the germline V gene, CDR1 is SEHNR and CDR2 is FQNEAQ (reference sequence). The CDR3 here is CASSLTGSGNTIYF. In nucleotides, the CDR3 is TGTGCCAGCAGCCTAACGGGCTCTGGAAACACCATATATTTT.

In this sample, this clonotype is large. J is TRBJ2-2 and V is TRBV28; a weak D match, TRBD1 (6 bases). V lost 10 bases to trimming and J lost 4 bases, with 22 bases between them. CDR1 and CDR2 from the germline V gene are MDHEN and SYDVKM. The CDR3 loop spans 16 amino acids. The CDR3, as DNA: TGTGCCACCTACCCAACATCCGGGACAAGCACCGGGGAGCTGTTTTTT. Translation gives CATYPTSGTSTGELFF.

The V call is TRBV7-3, the J call TRBJ2-3; 9 nucleotides align to TRBD2. The CDR3 is 18 residues long. Germline V lookup: CDR1 SGHTA, CDR2 FQGTGA. With V trimmed by 1 base and J by 2 bases, 10 bases remained unmatched. The DNA for the CDR3 is TGTGCCAGCAGCTTAAGTGCTGGGACTAGCTATATCACAGATACGCAGTATTTT. Protein: CASSLSAGTSYITDTQYF.

This clonotype showed up just a few times. V is TRBV7-9 and J is TRBJ1-3; 7 nucleotides agree with TRBD1. Germline values: CDR1 SEHNR, CDR2 FQNEAQ (reference sequence). The length of the CDR3 is 18 residues. The ends lost 3 bases at V and 4 bases at J; junction bases unmatched: 15. The CDR3 protein is CASSLGRGRGPLGNTIYF. In DNA, the CDR3 is TGTGCCAGCAGCTTGGGAAGGGGGCGCGGGCCCTTAGGAAACACCATATATTTT. Together with reference TRBV7-9 and TRBJ1-3, the CDR3 gives the full variable domain: DTGVSQNPRHKITKRGQNVTFRCDPISEHNRLYWYRQTLGQGPEFLTYFQNEAQLEKSRLLSDRFSAERPKGSFSTLEIQRTEQGDSAMYLCASSLGRGRGPLGNTIYFGEGSWLTVV.

The chain has TRBV6-1 and TRBJ2-3; no firm D call. The ends were cut back, 5 bases at V and 5 bases at J, with 8 bases in the middle. The CDR3 has 12 residues. CDR1 and CDR2 from the germline V gene are MNHNS and SASEGT. The CDR3 region has the DNA TGTGCCAGCAGTACAAGCGTAGATACGCAGTATTTT. Its translation: CASSTSVDTQYF.

This clonotype was counted between two and nine times. The chain couples TRBV20-1 to TRBJ1-6; 8 nucleotides align to TRBD1. The CDR3 consists of 16 residues. Germline trimming cut 1 base from V and 5 bases from J; bases unmatched to any gene: 7. Germline CDR1 is DFQATT and CDR2 is SNEGSKA (reference sequence). CDR3 sequence: CSARGQGALDNSPLHF. In DNA form, the CDR3 reads TGCAGTGCTAGAGGGCAGGGGGCGTTAGATAATTCACCCCTCCACTTT.

In its sample, this clonotype was seen a few times. The chain links TRBV27 to TRBJ1-5, with 11 bases aligning to TRBD1. V trimming: 3 bases; J trimming: 7 bases; junction bases outside the gene matches: 5. There are 15 residues in the CDR3. The germline V gene encodes CDR1 MNHEY and CDR2 SMNVEV (reference sequence). Here the CDR3 reads CASSFYGTGGQPQHF. The CDR3 region has the DNA TGTGCCAGCAGTTTCTACGGGACAGGGGGGCAGCCCCAGCATTTT.

This clonotype was recorded a few times. The chain links TRBV27 to TRBJ2-3; 8 bases match TRBD2. CDR1 is MNHEY, CDR2 SMNVEV, per germline (reference sequence). This CDR3 has 13 amino acids. Losses at the gene ends were 6 bases for V and 6 bases for J; bases not matched to a gene: 5. CDR3 protein: CASRRGGTDTQYF. CDR3 nucleotide sequence: TGTGCCAGCAGACGCGGGGGGACGGATACGCAGTATTTT.

The chain uses TRBV2 and TRBJ2-5; no clear D gene. Germline-derived CDR1 and CDR2 are SNHLY and FYNNEI. This CDR3 comprises 15 residues. The V end lost 4 bases, the J end lost 7 bases, and 19 bases lay between the germline ends. CDR3 sequence reads: CASSGTSRPSGTQYF. The CDR3 DNA reads as TGTGCCAGCAGTGGGACGAGTAGGCCCTCAGGGACCCAGTACTTC.

The V gene is TRBV7-6, the J gene TRBJ1-1; D ambiguous. Germline values: CDR1 SGHVS, CDR2 FNYEAQ. The CDR3 runs to 13 residues. Trimming took off 2 bases at V and 4 bases at J, with 8 bases between the two ends. As DNA, the CDR3 is TGTGCCAGCAGCTTAACCGGGAGCACTGAAGCTTTCTTT. It specifies CASSLTGSTEAFF.

This clonotype was recorded a few times. This sequence joins TRBV19 and TRBJ1-5, with TRBD1 matching 12 bases. Germline assignment: CDR1 LNHDA and CDR2 SQIVND (reference sequence). This CDR3 has 19 amino acids. V was pared by 1 base and J by 5 bases, with 12 bases of the junction left unmatched. The CDR3 spells CASSIAPGQGAKVDQPQHF. In nucleotides, the CDR3 is TGTGCCAGTAGTATAGCCCCGGGACAGGGGGCGAAGGTTGATCAGCCCCAGCATTTT.

V usage is TRBV28 and J usage is TRBJ2-1; D might be TRBD2 (5 bases). Per germline, CDR1 MDHEN and CDR2 SYDVKM. This CDR3 comprises 18 residues. V lost 5 bases to trimming and J lost 9 bases, with 29 bases between them. The CDR3 loop is CASSVVESGYRESREQFF. CDR3 DNA: TGTGCCAGCAGTGTGGTAGAATCAGGTTACCGGGAATCGCGTGAGCAGTTCTTC.